This TCR beta chain was recorded in a study of shared clonotypes between healthy human individuals. Genomic DNA of each subset was evenly split across several immunoSEQ plates. Authors' analysis steps: Quality scores were absent from the junction-only immunoSEQ sequences, so filtering differed. Profiled with immunoSEQ multiplex PCR; TCRdb holds only in-frame clones, not every one. For V, J and clone size, that table is used; D and trimming come from the DNA. Altogether some 650,000 clones are present, more than 95% being singletons, with the ten largest covering about 0.06%. After removal of 4 bases from V and 6 bases from J, the junction contained 1 base not matched to a gene. The V gene's germline CDR1 is MGHRA and CDR2 YSYEKL. This CDR3 has 13 amino acids.

The sequence was collected from a woman under 40 in good health. Sequencing input: naive CD4+ T cells sorted from blood. Subset here: CD45RA+ positively selected. J is TRBJ2-2 and V is TRBV4-1, with 8 bases aligning to TRBD2. The CDR3 DNA reads TGCGCCAGCAGCCCCGGGGGGGCCGGGGAGCTGTTTTTT. Translated: CASSPGGAGELFF.